Sequencing of this T cell receptor (beta chain) was carried out in a study of Ad26.COV2.S vaccination and SARS-CoV-2 variants. Study information: Once or twice, 56 days apart, Ad26.COV2.S was delivered intramuscularly.

Findings and limits, study-wide: Substantial breadth in spike-specific CD8+ and CD4+ T cell responses was reportedly seen after vaccination.

The CDR3 runs 12 residues. CDR1 SGDLS and CDR2 YYNGEE come from the germline V gene. V was clipped by 4 bases and J by 6 bases, with 11 bases between them. Treatment reported: some 20 received Ad26.COV2.S at low or high dose, single or two shots; 5 received placebo; per-sample allocation not given. Day 63 after the first injection of vaccine or placebo was the sampling time. What was given as vaccine was an Ad26 vector encoding Wuhan-strain SARS-CoV-2 spike. Here immunoSEQ multiplex PCR was the method, and the copy in TCRdb shows in-frame clones only, minus some. The table lists around 340,000 clones, 88% of them singletons. With respect to this clone: Its antigen is unidentified.

The TCR comes from a person between 18 and 65 years old who received the Ad26.COV2.S COVID-19 vaccine or a placebo. The specimen was peripheral blood, collected in a trial of Ad26.COV2.S vaccine versus placebo. The chain combines TRBV9 with TRBJ2-7; D gene uncertain. The CDR3 sequence is CASSPTTGEQYF. Here the CDR3 DNA reads TGTGCCAGCAGCCCCACAACGGGCGAGCAGTACTTC.